The text below deals with one T cell receptor beta chain. It has no known antigen specificity. The sample holds no much larger clone one base away, and base qualities are not on file. This entry belongs to a study of OX40 agonist ivuxolimab in advanced cancers. For the wider study: Ivuxolimab was an agonistic, fully human IgG2 monoclonal antibody directed against OX40 (CD134), a costimulatory receptor. Intravenous ivuxolimab was administered to patients every 2 weeks at six dose levels: 0.01, 0.1, 0.3, 1.5, 3 and 10 mg/kg. Of the approximately 54 patients in dose escalation, around 19 had hepatocellular carcinoma, some 15 had melanoma, 9 had renal cell carcinoma and 9 had head and neck cancer. In the dose-escalation cohort, roughly four fifths of patients were male, and the mean age was approximately 60 years, with a range of roughly 20 to 79. Prior anti-PD-1, anti-PD-L1 or anti-CTLA-4 therapy was permitted, and checkpoint inhibitors had been received by about two fifths of dose-escalation patients. Partial responses occurred in three dose-escalation patients: two with cutaneous melanoma and one with hepatocellular carcinoma. The point of sequencing TCRbeta in the periphery was to test whether ivuxolimab changed TCR sequence diversity and drove clonal T-cell expansion. The monotherapy dose-escalation portion (N ≈ 52 patients) of the phase I ivuxolimab trial is reported in the paper. Beyond this particular receptor, the publication reports: On average, CD8+ T cells showed more expanded clones than CD4+ T cells after ivuxolimab. At doses of 0.1 to 3.0 mg/kg, clonal expansion of both CD4+ and CD8+ T cells in blood was seen between baseline and week 6. In the 0.1-3.0 mg/kg groups, partial responders were among the patients with the lowest normalized peripheral clonal expansion, particularly in CD8+ T cells. Low levels of normalized T-cell clonal expansion were also seen in some patients who did not respond. The antigen specificity of the clonally expanded peripheral T cells was not determined.

For sequencing of the TCRbeta CDR3 region, genomic DNA was extracted from the sorted cells. TCRbeta CDR3 regions were sequenced using the immunoSEQ Assay. TCRdb retrieved this table from immuneACCESS and kept in-frame rearrangements only. Not all clones are present; in checked studies, unresolved V genes account for under half, and no reason is known for the remainder. This sample gives roughly 56,000 clones in total; around nine tenths of them show up just once. About 0.62% of the sample is taken by the ten largest. Trimming removed 3 bases from V and 4 bases from J; the gene matches leave 14 bases unexplained. Looking up the germline V gene yields CDR1 LGHNT and CDR2 FRNRAP. CDR3 length: 17 amino acids, cysteine to phenylalanine. The read is trimmed to its CDR3 DNA, 51 bases read in frame from base 1. The trial excluded patients who had a history of autoimmune disease or were on systemic immunosuppression. In every dose cohort, peripheral blood was drawn for TCR sequencing at baseline, cycle 4 day 1, and cycle 7 day 1. Samples were obtained from an open-label, multicenter, first-in-human phase I dose-escalation trial of ivuxolimab. Adults with locally advanced or metastatic head and neck squamous cell, hepatocellular, melanoma or renal cell carcinoma were enrolled in the trial. Before TCR sequencing, CD4+ T cells and CD8+ T cells from peripheral blood were sorted into separate populations.

The sequence is built from TRBV12-5 and TRBJ1-2; 7 junctional bases match TRBD1. Here the sequenced sample was CD4+ or CD8+ T cells sorted from blood, taken in a trial of the OX40 agonist ivuxolimab. The TCR originated in an adult with an advanced solid tumor such as melanoma, head and neck, liver or kidney cancer. This receptor has the CDR3 CASGLWDSVNLGYGYTF. Here is the DNA: TGTGCTAGTGGTTTATGGGACAGCGTCAATCTCGGCTATGGCTACACCTTC. When the CDR3 is completed using the reference TRBV12-5 and TRBJ1-2 genes on either side, the full variable domain is DARVTQTPRHKVTEMGQEVTMRCQPILGHNTVFWYRQTMMQGLELLAYFRNRAPLDDSGMPKDRFSAEMPDATLATLKIQPSEPRDSAVYFCASGLWDSVNLGYGYTFGSGTRLTVV.